The 5 T cell receptor beta chains in this list originate from one sample, sequenced in a study of T cell repertoires in cytomegalovirus infection. TCRdb recomputed calls from the reads with MiXCR, one row per CDR3 protein. There are 150,000 to 200,000 distinct CDR3 sequences in the sample; 13% to 15% occur only once, and 25% to 30% lies in the top ten. Specimen: PBMCs. All receptors derive from a human donor in good health (CMV status not recorded). Some clones in this sample may be carry-over from other donors' samples.

The table lists this clonotype with many counts. The rearrangement joins TRBV7-8 to TRBJ2-1; D may be TRBD2 (5 bases). V lost 2 bases, J lost 10 bases, and 9 bases lay in between. The CDR3 totals 12 residues. Germline values: CDR1 SGHVS, CDR2 FQNEAQ. CDR3 protein: CASSLNSGEQFF. As DNA, the CDR3 is TGTGCCAGCAGCTTAAACAGCGGCGAGCAGTTCTTC.

V gene TRBV28 combines with J gene TRBJ1-1; a weak D match, TRBD1 (6 bases). The germline V gene has CDR1 MDHEN and CDR2 SYDVKM. V was trimmed by 2 bases and J by 4 bases, leaving 8 bases between them. The CDR3 totals 13 residues. CDR3 DNA: TGTGCCAGCAGTTTACAGGGGCGCACTGAAGCTTTCTTT. Protein sequence: CASSLQGRTEAFF. The entire variable domain, with the rest obtained from reference TRBV28 and TRBJ1-1, is as follows: DVKVTQSSRYLVKRTGEKVFLECVQDMDHENMFWYRQDPGLGLRLIYFSYDVKMKEKGDIPEGYSVSREKKERFSLILESASTNQTSMYLCASSLQGRTEAFFGQGTRLTVV.

This clonotype was found many times. The J gene is TRBJ2-7, the V gene TRBV6-6, with 8 bases that match TRBD1. The germline V gene has CDR1 MNHNY and CDR2 SVGAGI (reference sequence). This CDR3 has 15 residues. Germline trimming cut 5 bases from V and 4 bases from J; bases unmatched to any gene: 10. The CDR3 DNA reads as TGTGCCAGCAGTGCGGACAGGGCCCCTTTTTACGAGCAGTACTTC. Encoded protein: CASSADRAPFYEQYF.

The sample holds many counts of this clonotype. The V gene is TRBV28, the J gene TRBJ1-5; D not resolved. The V end lost 6 bases, the J end lost 2 bases, and 8 bases lay between the germline ends. The CDR3 consists of 13 residues. The germline gives CDR1 MDHEN, CDR2 SYDVKM. In DNA, the CDR3 is TGTGCCAGCAGGCCCGGACGCAATCAGCCCCAGCATTTT. This codes for CASRPGRNQPQHF.

This clonotype appeared many times. The rearrangement uses TRBV7-2 and TRBJ2-5; 8 bases are shared with TRBD2. V lost 3 bases to trimming and J lost 2 bases; unmatched junction nucleotides: 5. The CDR3 length is 15 residues. CDR1 is SGHTA, CDR2 FQGNSA, per germline. The CDR3 DNA is TGTGCCAGCAGCTTTACCGGGAGGGATCAAGAGACCCAGTACTTC. It yields the protein CASSFTGRDQETQYF. Combining the CDR3 with reference TRBV7-2 and TRBJ2-5 gives the whole variable domain GAGVSQSPSNKVTEKGKDVELRCDPISGHTALYWYRQSLGQGLEFLIYFQGNSAPDKSGLPSDRFSAERTGGSVSTLTIQRTQQEDSAVYLCASSFTGRDQETQYFGPGTRLLVL.